These T cell receptor beta chains were read from a single sample in a study of chemoradiotherapy in HPV16-positive cancers. Clones were read by immunoSEQ multiplex PCR, and TCRdb kept only the in-frame ones, dropping some. The sample consists of a few thousand clones, about nine tenths of them appearing once. The material was tumor tissue, obtained from a patient who underwent chemoradiotherapy. Receptor source: a human donor with HPV-associated anogenital cancer. The CDR3 runs from the conserved cysteine through the conserved F or W. D genes are given only for firm matches. Clone size appears in some rows only: once, few, many, or a class for an expanded clone.

>.|TRBD2|TRBV9|TRBJ2-7
TGTGCCAGCAGCGCGGGACTAGCGGGGAGGGAGCAGTACTTC
CASSAGLAGREQYF
>.|.|TRBV28|TRBJ1-6
TGTGCCAGCAGAACGGGGTTGAGCTCCTATAATTCACCCCTCCACTTT
CASRTGLSSYNSPLHF
>.|.|TRBV25-1|TRBJ2-2
TGTGCCAGCAGTGAATATGGGTCAGGGCTAAGCACCGGGGAGCTGTTTTTT
CASSEYGSGLSTGELFF
>.|.|TRBV6-1|TRBJ1-5
TGTGCCAGCATAATGAACCGCCGGGAGCCCCAGCATTTT
CASIMNRREPQHF
>.|.|TRBV5-1|TRBJ2-7
TGCGCCAGCAGCGGGTCACAGGTTTCCGAGCAGTACTTC
CASSGSQVSEQYF
>.|.|TRBV2|TRBJ2-7
TGTGCCAGCAGTGGACTTAAGGGACACCCCTACGAGCAGTACTTC
CASSGLKGHPYEQYF
>.|.|TRBV30|TRBJ1-1
TGTGCCTGGAGACGAGGGGGGCTCAGAAACACTGAAGCTTTCTTT
CAWRRGGLRNTEAFF
>.|TRBD1|TRBV14|TRBJ1-5
TGTGCCAGCAGCCAAGACCCGCCCTGGACAGGTTCTGGCAATCAGCCCCAGCATTTT
CASSQDPPWTGSGNQPQHF
>.|.|TRBV19|TRBJ1-4
TGTGCCAGTAGTATTTTTAACGAAAAACTGTTTTTT
CASSIFNEKLFF
>.|.|TRBV5-1|TRBJ2-3
TGCGCCAGCAGCTTGGCGGGTCAGGTCACAGATACGCAGTATTTT
CASSLAGQVTDTQYF
>.|.|TRBV9|TRBJ2-1
TGTGCCAGCAGCGGGGGGTTACAGAACAATGAGCAGTTCTTC
CASSGGLQNNEQFF
>.|.|TRBV6-6|TRBJ2-7
TGTGCCAGCACCACGAATCCTAGGGTTGGCGAGCAGTACTTC
CASTTNPRVGEQYF
>.|TRBD1|TRBV9|TRBJ1-3
TGTGCCAGCGGGACAGCTGGAAACACCATATATTTT
CASGTAGNTIYF
>few|TRBD1|TRBV14|TRBJ1-2
TGTGCCAGCAGCCTCACGACAGGGGGTAGTGGCTACACCTTC
CASSLTTGGSGYTF
>.|TRBD2|TRBV5-1|TRBJ2-5
TGCGCCAGCAGCTGGGGTAGCGGGAGAGGAGAGACCCAGTACTTC
CASSWGSGRGETQYF
>.|.|TRBV4-2|TRBJ2-7
TGTGCCAGCAGCCAAGAGCAGTACTTC
CASSQEQYF
>.|.|TRBV28|TRBJ1-1
TGTGCCAGCAGTTACCACAGAGTCGGCTGGGGCACTGAAGCTTTCTTT
CASSYHRVGWGTEAFF
>.|.|TRBV9|TRBJ1-1
TGTGCCAGCAGCGTAGTTGGGGAATCCTCCGAAGCTTTCTTT
CASSVVGESSEAFF
>.|.|TRBV19|TRBJ2-7
TGTGCCAGTAGTGTTTCCGGGACCAGGGGCGACGAGCAGTACTTC
CASSVSGTRGDEQYF
>.|.|TRBV10-3|TRBJ2-5
TGTGCCATCGGGGGTGAGACCCAGTACTTC
CAIGGETQYF
>few|.|TRBV2|TRBJ2-5
TGTGCCAGCAGCGCCCGGGGGTCCGAGACCCAGTACTTC
CASSARGSETQYF
>.|.|TRBV29-1|TRBJ2-3
TGCAGCGTTGTACAGGGAAGTAGCACAGATACGCAGTATTTT
CSVVQGSSTDTQYF
>.|.|TRBV5-4|TRBJ1-2
TGTGCCAGCAGCTTTGTACAGGGCGCCGGCTACACCTTC
CASSFVQGAGYTF
>.|.|TRBV28|TRBJ1-2
TGTGCCAGCAGCCCAGGGCCGAACTATGGCTACACCTTC
CASSPGPNYGYTF
>.|.|TRBV4-1|TRBJ2-4
TGCGCCAGCAGCCAAGTGAGTACTTTCCCGGGTGAAAACATTCAGTACTTC
CASSQVSTFPGENIQYF
>.|TRBD2|TRBV4-1|TRBJ2-3
TGCGCCAGCAGCCCTTGGGCGGGGGGGCCTGTACCAGATACGCAGTATTTT
CASSPWAGGPVPDTQYF
>.|TRBD2|TRBV19|TRBJ2-2
TGTGCCAGTAGTTTGGGGACTAGCTGGGGCCGAACCGGGGAGCTGTTTTTT
CASSLGTSWGRTGELFF
>.|TRBD1|TRBV5-6|TRBJ1-1
TGTGCCAGCAGCTCGCACAGGGGTGGGTACACTGAAGCTTTCTTT
CASSSHRGGYTEAFF
>.|.|TRBV5-1|TRBJ2-3
TGCGCCAGCAGCCCTGGGGCAGTCTCCACAGATACGCAGTATTTT
CASSPGAVSTDTQYF
>.|TRBD2|TRBV9|TRBJ2-1
TGTGCCAGCAGCGTGGACGGGGGGGCTGTCGACTATGAGCAGTTCTTC
CASSVDGGAVDYEQFF
>.|TRBD2|TRBV9|TRBJ2-5
TGTGCCAGCAGCGAGGCGGGGGGCCGAGAGACCCAGTACTTC
CASSEAGGRETQYF